This T cell receptor (beta chain) originates from a study of cytomegalovirus exposure and HLA in healthy donors. Study findings and constraints: In vitro work confirmed that a few CMV-associated chains recognize CMV antigens. The listing of 150 or so TCR beta chains classed them as cytomegalovirus-associated.

Repertoires were generated with immunoSEQ multiplex PCR, while TCRdb's copy carries only in-frame clones and drops some. The repertoire holds approximately 120,000 clones, with roughly 87% as singletons. As to this clone: Its matching antigen is unknown.

Germline V gives CDR1 DFQATT, CDR2 SNEGSKA (reference sequence). V lost 3 bases and J lost 5, with 7 bases in between. The CDR3 is made up of 11 amino acids. Sequenced material: PBMCs. This clonotype was obtained from a woman aged 18 to 35 in good health and CMV-seronegative. The chain links TRBV20-1 to TRBJ1-1; D unclear. Here the CDR3 DNA reads TGCAGTGCTAGGTGGAGGACTGAAGCTTTCTTT. Translation gives CSARWRTEAFF.